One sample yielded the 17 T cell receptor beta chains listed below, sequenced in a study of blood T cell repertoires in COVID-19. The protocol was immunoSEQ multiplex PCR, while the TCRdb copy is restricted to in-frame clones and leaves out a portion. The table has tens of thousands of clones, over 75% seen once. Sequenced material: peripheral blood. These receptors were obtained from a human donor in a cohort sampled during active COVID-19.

DNA of the CDR3: TGTGCCAGCAGCTCCCGGGACACGGAAGGCGAGCAGTACTTC. It encodes CASSSRDTEGEQYF. The chain combines TRBV5-6 with TRBJ2-7; TRBD1 is a possible D gene (6 bases). From germline, CDR1 is SGHDT and CDR2 YYEEEE. CDR3 length: 14 amino acids. With 3 bases removed from V and 6 bases from J, the gap between germline ends came to 16 bases.

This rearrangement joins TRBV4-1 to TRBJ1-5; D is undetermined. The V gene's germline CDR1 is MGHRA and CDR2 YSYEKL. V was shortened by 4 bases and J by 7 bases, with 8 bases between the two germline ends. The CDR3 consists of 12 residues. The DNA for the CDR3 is TGCGCCAGCAGCCTGGAGGGCCAGCCCCAGCATTTT. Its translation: CASSLEGQPQHF.

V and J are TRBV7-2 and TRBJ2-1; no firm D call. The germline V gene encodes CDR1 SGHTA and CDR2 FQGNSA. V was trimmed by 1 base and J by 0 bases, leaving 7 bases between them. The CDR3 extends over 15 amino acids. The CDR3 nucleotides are TGTGCCAGCAGCTTAGTGGCGGACTCCTACAATGAGCAGTTCTTC. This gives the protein CASSLVADSYNEQFF.

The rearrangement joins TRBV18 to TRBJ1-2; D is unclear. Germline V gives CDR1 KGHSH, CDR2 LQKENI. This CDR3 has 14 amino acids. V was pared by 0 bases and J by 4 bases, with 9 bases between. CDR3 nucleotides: TGTGCCAGCTCACCACCGGGAGACATCTATGGCTACACCTTC. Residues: CASSPPGDIYGYTF.

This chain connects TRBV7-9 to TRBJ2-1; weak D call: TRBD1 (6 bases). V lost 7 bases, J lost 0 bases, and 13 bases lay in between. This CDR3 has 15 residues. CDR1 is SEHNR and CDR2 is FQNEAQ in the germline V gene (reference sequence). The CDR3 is CASNSAGDSYNEQFF. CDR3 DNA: TGTGCCAGCAACTCGGCAGGGGACTCCTACAATGAGCAGTTCTTC.

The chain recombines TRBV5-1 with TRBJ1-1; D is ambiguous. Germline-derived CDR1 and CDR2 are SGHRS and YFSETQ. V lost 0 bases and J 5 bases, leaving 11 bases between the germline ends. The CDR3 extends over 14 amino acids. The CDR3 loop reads CASSLARVETEAFF. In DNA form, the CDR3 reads TGCGCCAGCAGCTTGGCCAGAGTGGAGACTGAAGCTTTCTTT.

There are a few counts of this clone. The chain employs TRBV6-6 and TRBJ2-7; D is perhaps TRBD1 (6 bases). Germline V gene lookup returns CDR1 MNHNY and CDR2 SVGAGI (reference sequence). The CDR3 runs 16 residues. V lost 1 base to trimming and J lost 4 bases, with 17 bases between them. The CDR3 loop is CASSYFGGQGSYEQYF. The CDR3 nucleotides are TGTGCCAGCAGTTACTTTGGGGGCCAGGGATCGTACGAGCAGTACTTC.

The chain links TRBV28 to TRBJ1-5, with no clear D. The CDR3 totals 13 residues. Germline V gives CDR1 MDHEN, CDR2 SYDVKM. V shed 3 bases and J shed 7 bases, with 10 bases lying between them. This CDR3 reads CASSLLEQQPQHF. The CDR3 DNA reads TGTGCCAGCAGTTTGCTAGAGCAGCAGCCCCAGCATTTT. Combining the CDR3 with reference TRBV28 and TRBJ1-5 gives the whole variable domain DVKVTQSSRYLVKRTGEKVFLECVQDMDHENMFWYRQDPGLGLRLIYFSYDVKMKEKGDIPEGYSVSREKKERFSLILESASTNQTSMYLCASSLLEQQPQHFGDGTRLSIL.

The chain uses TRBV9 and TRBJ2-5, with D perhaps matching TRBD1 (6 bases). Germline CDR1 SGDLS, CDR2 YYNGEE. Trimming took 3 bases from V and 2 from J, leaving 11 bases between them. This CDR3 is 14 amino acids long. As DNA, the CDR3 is TGTGCCAGCAGCGGAGGGGGAAATCAAGAGACCCAGTACTTC. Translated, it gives CASSGGGNQETQYF.

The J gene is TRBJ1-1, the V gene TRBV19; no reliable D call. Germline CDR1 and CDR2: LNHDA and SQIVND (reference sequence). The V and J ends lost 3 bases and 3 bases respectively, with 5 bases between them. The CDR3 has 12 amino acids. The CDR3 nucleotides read TGTGCCAGTAGTATCTATCACACTGAAGCTTTCTTT. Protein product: CASSIYHTEAFF.

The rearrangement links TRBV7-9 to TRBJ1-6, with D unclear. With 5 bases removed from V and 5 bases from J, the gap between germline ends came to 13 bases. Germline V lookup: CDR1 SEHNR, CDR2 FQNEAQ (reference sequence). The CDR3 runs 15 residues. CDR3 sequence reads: CASSPVRAHNSPLHF. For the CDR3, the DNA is TGTGCCAGCAGCCCAGTGCGGGCCCATAATTCACCCCTCCACTTT.

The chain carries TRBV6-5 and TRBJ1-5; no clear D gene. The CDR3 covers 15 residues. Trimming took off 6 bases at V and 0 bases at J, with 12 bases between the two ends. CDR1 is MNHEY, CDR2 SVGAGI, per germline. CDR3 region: CASSNSRVSNQPQHF. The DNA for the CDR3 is TGTGCCAGCAGCAACAGTAGAGTTAGCAATCAGCCCCAGCATTTT.

The CDR3 here is CASLTGGDRLGYTF. As DNA, the CDR3 is TGTGCCAGCTTGACAGGGGGCGATCGGCTAGGCTACACCTTC. The genes are TRBV19 and TRBJ1-2; 10 positions agree with TRBD1. Germline CDR1 is LNHDA and CDR2 is SQIVND (reference sequence). CDR3 size: 14 residues. The J segment lost 8 bases and the V segment lost 9 bases, leaving 12 bases of the junction unmatched.

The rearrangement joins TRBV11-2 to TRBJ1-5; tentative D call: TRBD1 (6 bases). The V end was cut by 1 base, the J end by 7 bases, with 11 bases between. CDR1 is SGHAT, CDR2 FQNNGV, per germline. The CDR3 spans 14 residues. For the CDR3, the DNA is TGTGCCAGCAGCTTAGGGGGGCCTTTGCAGCCCCAGCATTTT. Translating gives CASSLGGPLQPQHF.

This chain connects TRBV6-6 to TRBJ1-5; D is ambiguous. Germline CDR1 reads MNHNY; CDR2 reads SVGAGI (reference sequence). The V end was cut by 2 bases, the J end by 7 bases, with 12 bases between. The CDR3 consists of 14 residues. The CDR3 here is CASSYGRGEQPQHF. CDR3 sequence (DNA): TGTGCCAGCAGTTACGGTCGCGGGGAACAGCCCCAGCATTTT.

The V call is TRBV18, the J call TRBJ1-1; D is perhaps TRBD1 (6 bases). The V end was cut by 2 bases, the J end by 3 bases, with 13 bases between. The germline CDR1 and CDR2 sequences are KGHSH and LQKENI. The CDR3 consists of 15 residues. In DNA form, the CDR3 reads TGTGCCAGCTCACCAAATGCAGGGGCTGACACTGAAGCTTTCTTT. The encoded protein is CASSPNAGADTEAFF.

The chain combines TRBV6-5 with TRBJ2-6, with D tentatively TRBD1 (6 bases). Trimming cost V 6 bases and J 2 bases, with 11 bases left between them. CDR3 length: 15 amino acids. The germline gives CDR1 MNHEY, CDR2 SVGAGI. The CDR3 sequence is CASRSGGAGANVLTF. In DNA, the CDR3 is TGTGCCAGCAGATCTGGGGGCGCTGGGGCCAACGTCCTGACTTTC.